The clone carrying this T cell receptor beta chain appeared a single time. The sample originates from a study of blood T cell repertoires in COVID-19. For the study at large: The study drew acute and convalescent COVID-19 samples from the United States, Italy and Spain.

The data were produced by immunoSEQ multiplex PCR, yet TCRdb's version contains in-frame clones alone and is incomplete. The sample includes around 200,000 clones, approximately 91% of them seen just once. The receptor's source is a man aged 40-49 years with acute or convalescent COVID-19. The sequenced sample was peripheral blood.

The CDR3 spells CSFTGFSGNTIYF. The CDR3 coding sequence is TGCAGCTTTACAGGATTCTCTGGAAACACCATATATTTT. The gene calls are TRBV29-1 and TRBJ1-3, with D perhaps matching TRBD1 (5 bases). CDR1 and CDR2 from the germline V gene are SQVTM and ANQGSEA. Trimming shortened V by 8 bases and J by 0 bases, and 11 bases separated the two germline ends. This CDR3 region has 13 residues.